A selection of T cell receptor beta chains follows, all from one sample in a study of T cell repertoires in cytomegalovirus infection. TCRdb independently ran MiXCR on the reads; one entry per CDR3 protein. The table records hundreds of thousands of distinct CDR3 sequences, 17% of them present only once. Source material: PBMCs. The receptors shown here come from a human donor in good health (CMV status not recorded). Some clones in this sample may be carry-over from other donors' samples. Each CDR3 is given with its conserved first and last residue.

TRBJ2-3 15 TRBV27 CASSEATITANTQYF
TRBJ1-1 13 TRBV20-1 CSARGDLNTEAFF
TRBJ1-6 12 TRBV28 CASSLQFSPLHF
TRBJ2-1 16 TRBV7-2 CASSPSRDRGRYEQFF
TRBJ2-1 13 TRBV27 CASSPLLGNEQFF
TRBJ2-1 16 TRBV7-2 CASSLRGGVGYNEQFF
TRBJ2-3 17 TRBV20-1 CSARLGQGPISTDTQYF
TRBJ1-6 14 TRBV27 CASRVGQVDKPLHF
TRBJ1-3 13 TRBV6-2/TRBV6-3 CASRQASGNTIYF
TRBJ2-7 14 TRBV20-1 CSARRPTGSHEQYF
TRBJ1-4 18 TRBV20-1 CSARDYLGQATTNEKLFF
TRBJ2-2 12 TRBV12-3/TRBV12-4 CASRQGPGELFF
TRBJ1-4 15 TRBV5-6 CASSSARQFNEKLFF
TRBJ1-5 14 TRBV12-3/TRBV12-4 CASSEGQGLQPQHF
TRBJ1-2 15 TRBV5-4 CASGRLSGAPDGYTF
TRBJ2-1 16 TRBV5-3 CATERAAGISYNEQFF
TRBJ2-7 13 TRBV7-2 CASSPRRSYEQYF
TRBJ1-1 14 TRBV6-5 CASSSGRRASEAFF
TRBJ2-2 16 TRBV5-4 CASTYGLAGNTGELFF
TRBJ1-1 11 TRBV4-1 CASSQGFEAFF
TRBJ2-2 11 TRBV12-5 CASGGTGELFF
TRBJ2-5 14 TRBV5-6 CASSLDGGQETQYF
TRBJ1-6 14 TRBV28 CASSFTGTYAPLHF
TRBJ2-5 16 TRBV6-1 CASSLNPGPLAETQYF
TRBJ1-4 15 TRBV7-8 CASSPGNGGNEKLFF
TRBJ2-5 16 TRBV27 CASSPPTGPLGETQYF
TRBJ2-7 13 TRBV7-2 CASSVGSWNEKDF
TRBJ2-5 16 TRBV7-2 CASSLAMQGVQETQYF
TRBJ1-1 15 TRBV4-2 CASSPGTVMNTEAFF
TRBJ2-7 18 TRBV6-5 CASSYLSTRTSRPYEQYF
TRBJ2-5 16 TRBV7-2 CASSFRGRGRQETQYF
TRBJ2-1 14 TRBV6-1 CASSSGQGYNEQFF